Following are 20 T cell receptor beta chains from one sample sequenced in a study of T cell changes during pregnancy in multiple sclerosis (dated 2019 in TCRdb). Receptor libraries were prepared by the immunoSEQ multiplex PCR assay. Not all clones reach the TCRdb copy of this immuneACCESS table, which keeps in-frame sequences only. Checked studies attribute under half of the gap to unresolved V genes and leave the rest unexplained. For this sample there are over 60,000 clones; 75% to 95% appear just once. The top ten clones comprise approximately 0.71% of the sample. The specimen comprised peripheral blood, sampled in the third trimester of pregnancy. All receptors derive from a female donor in good health, enrolled as a control in a pregnancy study.

The chain uses TRBV6-1 and TRBJ2-7, with D maybe TRBD1 (6 bases). V was clipped by 6 bases and J by 7 bases, with 10 bases between them. The CDR3 covers 11 residues. Germline CDR1 reads MNHNS; CDR2 reads SASEGT. The CDR3 DNA reads as TGTGCCAGCAGCCGACAGGTTGAGCAGTACTTC. Protein product: CASSRQVEQYF.

Here the CDR3 reads CASSPLAGFQETQYF. The DNA for the CDR3 is TGTGCCAGCAGCCCCCTCGCCGGGTTCCAGGAGACCCAGTACTTC. The chain uses TRBV11-2 and TRBJ2-5, with D uncertain. Germline V CDR1 and CDR2: SGHAT, FQNNGV. Trimming took 5 bases from V and 5 from J, leaving 18 bases between them. The CDR3 consists of 15 residues.

V and J are TRBV4-3 and TRBJ2-1; TRBD2 matches at 8 bases. V lost 0 bases, J lost 4 bases, and 8 bases stayed unmatched. The length of the CDR3 is 17 residues. CDR1 is LGHNA and CDR2 is YSLEER in the germline V gene. CDR3 amino acids: CASSQEASSGYYNEQFF. The CDR3 nucleotides read TGCGCCAGCAGCCAAGAAGCCTCTAGCGGGTATTACAATGAGCAGTTCTTC.

This clone appeared once. This chain joins TRBV30 and TRBJ2-6, with D hard to call. The germline V gene has CDR1 GTSNPN and CDR2 SVGIG (reference sequence). This CDR3 contains 16 residues. With 0 bases removed from V and 2 bases from J, the gap between germline ends came to 11 bases. The CDR3 region is CAWSVRTDTGANVLTF. The CDR3 nucleotides read TGTGCCTGGAGTGTAAGAACAGACACTGGGGCCAACGTCCTGACTTTC.

The J gene is TRBJ1-5, the V gene TRBV4-1; TRBD1 matches 8 bases. The CDR3 extends over 13 amino acids. CDR1 is MGHRA and CDR2 is YSYEKL in the germline V gene. Trimming removed 3 bases from V and 7 bases from J; junction bases left unmatched: 2. The CDR3 DNA sequence: TGCGCCAGCAGCCAGGACAGGGAGCAGCCCCAGCATTTT. It yields the protein CASSQDREQPQHF.

The chain has TRBV18 and TRBJ1-4, with TRBD1 as a possible D gene (5 bases). The CDR3 length is 17 residues. Germline lookup yields CDR1 KGHSH and CDR2 LQKENI. V shed 3 bases and J shed 3 bases, with 17 bases lying between them. The CDR3 sequence is CASSPSPVGGPNEKLFF. DNA of the CDR3: TGTGCCAGCTCACCTTCCCCGGTGGGGGGTCCTAATGAAAAACTGTTTTTT.

The chain couples TRBV6-5 to TRBJ1-1; D may be TRBD1 (6 bases). Between the trimmed V and J ends, which lost 9 bases and 4 bases, there was a span of 15 bases. The V gene's germline CDR1 is MNHEY and CDR2 SVGAGI. The CDR3 runs to 13 residues. This CDR3 reads CASRSGVGTEAFF. In DNA, the CDR3 is TGTGCCAGTAGATCAGGGGTCGGCACTGAAGCTTTCTTT.

The chain combines TRBV9 with TRBJ1-2, with a weak D call TRBD1 (6 bases). CDR1 and CDR2 from the germline V gene are SGDLS and YYNGEE. The CDR3 is 16 residues long. The V end lost 3 bases, the J end lost 0 bases, and 15 bases lay between the germline ends. This CDR3 is CASSGLQGFSNYGYTF. In nucleotides, the CDR3 is TGTGCCAGCAGCGGCCTACAGGGATTTTCTAACTATGGCTACACCTTC.

This clone was seen only once. The chain couples TRBV4-1 to TRBJ1-3; D remains unclear. CDR1 and CDR2 from the germline V gene are MGHRA and YSYEKL. CDR3 length: 16 residues. V lost 4 bases, J lost 4 bases, and 17 bases lay in between. This chain's CDR3 is CASSRARDLDGNTIYF. CDR3 in DNA: TGCGCCAGCAGCCGAGCGAGGGATCTGGACGGAAACACCATATATTTT.

This chain links TRBV29-1 with TRBJ1-5; unclear D gene. The CDR3 extends over 13 amino acids. The germline V gene encodes CDR1 SQVTM and CDR2 ANQGSEA. V was trimmed by 4 bases and J by 6 bases, leaving 13 bases between them. This CDR3 is CSVATGFGQPQHF. The CDR3 DNA follows: TGCAGCGTTGCCACGGGATTCGGTCAGCCCCAGCATTTT.

The chain links TRBV5-1 to TRBJ2-5; 10 bases align to TRBD2. Per germline, CDR1 SGHRS and CDR2 YFSETQ. This CDR3 comprises 15 residues. V lost 2 bases, J lost 5 bases, and 6 bases stayed unmatched. CDR3 protein: CASSFSGRAEETQYF. CDR3 bases: TGCGCCAGCAGCTTCAGCGGGAGGGCCGAGGAGACCCAGTACTTC.

This rearrangement joins TRBV19 to TRBJ1-5; weak D call: TRBD1 (5 bases). The CDR3 has 13 residues. V was clipped by 3 bases and J by 9 bases, with 12 bases between them. Per the germline V gene, CDR1 is LNHDA and CDR2 is SQIVND (reference sequence). CDR3 sequence reads: CASSITGDGPQHF. The DNA of the CDR3 is TGTGCCAGTAGTATTACGGGGGACGGGCCCCAGCATTTT.

The rearrangement links TRBV4-3 to TRBJ2-7, with TRBD2 identical over 7 bases. V shed 0 bases and J 1 base; nucleotides not matched to a gene: 6. Per the germline V gene, CDR1 is LGHNA and CDR2 is YSLEER. The CDR3 covers 16 residues. The CDR3 DNA is TGCGCCAGCAGCCAAGACCTCGCGGGAGATTCCTACGAGCAGTACTTC. Protein sequence: CASSQDLAGDSYEQYF.

V gene TRBV5-4 combines with J gene TRBJ2-3; no definite D call. Germline V gene data show CDR1 as SGHNT and CDR2 as YYREEE (reference sequence). The length of the CDR3 is 14 residues. V shed 1 base and J shed 4 bases, with 10 bases lying between them. The CDR3 nucleotides are TGTGCCAGCAGCTTGAATCAGGTGGCAGATACGCAGTATTTT. Translating gives CASSLNQVADTQYF.

In this sample, this clone turned up a few times. The rearrangement uses TRBV7-2 and TRBJ2-7; D possibly corresponds to TRBD2 (6 bases). There are 14 residues in the CDR3. The germline V gene encodes CDR1 SGHTA and CDR2 FQGNSA. V shed 6 bases and J shed 0 bases, with 12 bases lying between them. CDR3 nucleotides: TGTGCCAGCAGACACGGGGGTGACTCCTACGAGCAGTACTTC. Translated: CASRHGGDSYEQYF.

This clone has more than one count but fewer than ten. The chain recombines TRBV29-1 with TRBJ2-1, with D perhaps matching TRBD1 (5 bases). Germline V gene lookup returns CDR1 SQVTM and CDR2 ANQGSEA. This CDR3 is built from 11 residues. DNA of the CDR3: TGCAGTCCGACAGTTGAACGTGAGCAGTTCTTC. This encodes CSPTVEREQFF.

The chain recombines TRBV4-3 with TRBJ2-7; perhaps TRBD1 as D (6 bases). This CDR3 comprises 16 residues. V was clipped by 0 bases and J by 1 base, with 13 bases between them. From germline, CDR1 is LGHNA and CDR2 YSLEER. The CDR3 sequence is CASSQDPGATSYEQYF. For the CDR3, the DNA is TGCGCCAGCAGCCAAGATCCAGGGGCAACGTCCTACGAGCAGTACTTC.

CDR3 in DNA: TGTGCCAGCAGCTCCCGGCGGAGGGGCGATGGCTACACCTTC. Its translation is CASSSRRRGDGYTF. The rearrangement uses TRBV7-2 and TRBJ1-2; possibly TRBD1 for D (5 bases). With 4 bases removed from V and 6 bases from J, the gap between germline ends came to 15 bases. The CDR3 has 14 amino acids. Germline V gene lookup returns CDR1 SGHTA and CDR2 FQGNSA.

The rearrangement uses TRBV6-1 and TRBJ1-4; TRBD1 might be the D (5 bases). The CDR3 totals 15 residues. CDR1 and CDR2 (germline): MNHNS, SASEGT. Trimming took 6 bases from V and 4 from J, leaving 15 bases between them. For the CDR3, the DNA is TGTGCCAGCAGGGGTACTGACAGATTTAATGAAAAACTGTTTTTT. This encodes CASRGTDRFNEKLFF.

This rearrangement joins TRBV28 to TRBJ2-4; D call uncertain. Between the trimmed V and J ends, which lost 5 bases and 1 base, there was a span of 9 bases. The CDR3 sequence is 14 residues long. Germline CDR1 reads MDHEN; CDR2 reads SYDVKM. This chain's CDR3 is CASSLGWAKNIQYF. In nucleotides, the CDR3 is TGTGCCAGCAGTCTAGGATGGGCCAAAAACATTCAGTACTTC.